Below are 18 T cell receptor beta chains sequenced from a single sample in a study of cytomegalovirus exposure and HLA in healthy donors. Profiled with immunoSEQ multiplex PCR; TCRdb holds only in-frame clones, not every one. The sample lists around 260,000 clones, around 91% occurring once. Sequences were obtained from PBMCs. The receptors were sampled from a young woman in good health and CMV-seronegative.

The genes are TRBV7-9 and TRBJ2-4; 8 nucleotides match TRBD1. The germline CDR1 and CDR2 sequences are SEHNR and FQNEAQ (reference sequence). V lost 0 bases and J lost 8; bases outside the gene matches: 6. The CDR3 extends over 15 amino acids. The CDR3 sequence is CASSLAQGARDIQYF. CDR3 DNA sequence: TGTGCCAGCAGCTTAGCCCAGGGGGCTAGGGACATTCAGTACTTC.

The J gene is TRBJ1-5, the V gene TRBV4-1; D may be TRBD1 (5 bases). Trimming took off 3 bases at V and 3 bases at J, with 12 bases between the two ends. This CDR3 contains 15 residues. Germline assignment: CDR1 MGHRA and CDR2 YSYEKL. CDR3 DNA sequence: TGCGCCAGCAGCCATCCAGACAGACCCAATCAGCCCCAGCATTTT. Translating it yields CASSHPDRPNQPQHF.

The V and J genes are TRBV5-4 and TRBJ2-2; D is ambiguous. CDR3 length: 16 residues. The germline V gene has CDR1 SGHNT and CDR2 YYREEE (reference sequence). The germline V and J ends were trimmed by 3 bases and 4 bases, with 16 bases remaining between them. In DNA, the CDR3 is TGTGCCAGCAGCTCTCCACAGAGCCTGGGCACCGGGGAGCTGTTTTTT. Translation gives CASSSPQSLGTGELFF.

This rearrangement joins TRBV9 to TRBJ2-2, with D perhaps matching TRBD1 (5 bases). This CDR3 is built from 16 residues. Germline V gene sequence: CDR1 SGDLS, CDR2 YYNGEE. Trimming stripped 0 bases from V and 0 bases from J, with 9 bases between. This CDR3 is CASSVGVTANTGELFF. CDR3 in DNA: TGTGCCAGCAGCGTAGGGGTGACAGCGAACACCGGGGAGCTGTTTTTT.

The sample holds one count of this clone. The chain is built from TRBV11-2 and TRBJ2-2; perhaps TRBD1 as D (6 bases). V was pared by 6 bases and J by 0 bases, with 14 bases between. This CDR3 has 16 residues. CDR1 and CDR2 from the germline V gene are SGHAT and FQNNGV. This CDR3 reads CASSSLAGANTGELFF. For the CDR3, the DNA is TGTGCCAGCAGTTCATTGGCAGGGGCGAACACCGGGGAGCTGTTTTTT. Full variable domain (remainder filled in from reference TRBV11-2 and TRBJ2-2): EAGVAQSPRYKIIEKRQSVAFWCNPISGHATLYWYQQILGQGPKLLIQFQNNGVVDDSQLPKDRFSAERLKGVDSTLKIQPAKLEDSAVYLCASSSLAGANTGELFFGEGSRLTVL.

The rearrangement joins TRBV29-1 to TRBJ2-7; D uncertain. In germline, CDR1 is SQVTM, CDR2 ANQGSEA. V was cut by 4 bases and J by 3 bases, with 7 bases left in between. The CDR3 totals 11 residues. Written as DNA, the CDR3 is TGCAGCGTTGTCTTCGGCTACGAGCAGTACTTC. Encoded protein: CSVVFGYEQYF.

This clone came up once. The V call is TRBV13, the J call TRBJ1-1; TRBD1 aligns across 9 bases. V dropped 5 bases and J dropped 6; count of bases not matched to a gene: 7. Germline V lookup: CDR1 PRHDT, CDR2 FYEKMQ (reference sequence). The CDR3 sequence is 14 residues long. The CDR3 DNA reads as TGTGCCAGCAGCGCGAGGGACAGGGCAGCTGAAGCTTTCTTT. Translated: CASSARDRAAEAFF.

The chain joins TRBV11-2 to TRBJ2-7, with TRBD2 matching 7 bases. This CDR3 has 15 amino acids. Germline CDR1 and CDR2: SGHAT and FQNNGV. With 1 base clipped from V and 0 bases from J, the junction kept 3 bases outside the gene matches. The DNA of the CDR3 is TGTGCCAGCAGCTTAGGTAGCGGGTTCTCCTACGAGCAGTACTTC. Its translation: CASSLGSGFSYEQYF.

The CDR3: CASSLVVGSGYEQFF. In DNA, the CDR3 is TGTGCCAGCAGCTTAGTGGTCGGGAGTGGGTATGAGCAGTTCTTC. This rearrangement joins TRBV7-8 to TRBJ2-1, with D possibly being TRBD2 (6 bases). Per the germline V gene, CDR1 is SGHVS and CDR2 is FQNEAQ. V was pared by 1 base and J by 8 bases, with 15 bases between. This CDR3 has 15 amino acids.

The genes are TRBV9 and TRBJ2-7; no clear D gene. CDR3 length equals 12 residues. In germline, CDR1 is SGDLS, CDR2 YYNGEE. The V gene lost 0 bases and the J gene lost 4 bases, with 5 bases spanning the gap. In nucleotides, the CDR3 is TGTGCCAGCAGCGTAGATGAATACGAGCAGTACTTC. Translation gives CASSVDEYEQYF.

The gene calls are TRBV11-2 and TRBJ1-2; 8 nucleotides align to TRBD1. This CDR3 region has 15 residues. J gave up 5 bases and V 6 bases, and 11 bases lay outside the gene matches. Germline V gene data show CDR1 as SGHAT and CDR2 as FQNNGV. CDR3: CASSLTGGGLYGYTF. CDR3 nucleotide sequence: TGTGCCAGCAGTTTAACAGGGGGTGGTTTATATGGCTACACCTTC.

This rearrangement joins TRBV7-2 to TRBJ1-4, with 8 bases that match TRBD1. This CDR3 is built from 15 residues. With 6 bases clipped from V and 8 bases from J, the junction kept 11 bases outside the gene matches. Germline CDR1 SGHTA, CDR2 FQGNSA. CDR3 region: CASRQHQGAGEKLFF. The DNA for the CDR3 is TGTGCCAGCAGACAACATCAGGGGGCCGGGGAAAAACTGTTTTTT. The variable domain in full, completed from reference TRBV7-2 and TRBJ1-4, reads GAGVSQSPSNKVTEKGKDVELRCDPISGHTALYWYRQSLGQGLEFLIYFQGNSAPDKSGLPSDRFSAERTGGSVSTLTIQRTQQEDSAVYLCASRQHQGAGEKLFFGSGTQLSVL.

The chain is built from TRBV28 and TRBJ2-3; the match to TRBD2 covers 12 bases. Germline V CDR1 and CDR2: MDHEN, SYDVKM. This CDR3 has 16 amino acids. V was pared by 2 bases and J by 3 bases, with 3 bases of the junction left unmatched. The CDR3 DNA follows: TGTGCCAGCAGTTTACTAGCGGGAGGGAAGACAGATACGCAGTATTTT. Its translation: CASSLLAGGKTDTQYF.

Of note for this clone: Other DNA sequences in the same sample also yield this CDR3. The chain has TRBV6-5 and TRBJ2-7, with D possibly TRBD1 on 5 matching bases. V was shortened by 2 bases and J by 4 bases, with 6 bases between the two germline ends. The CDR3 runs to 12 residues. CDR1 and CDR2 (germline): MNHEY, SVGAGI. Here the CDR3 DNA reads TGTGCCAGCAGTTACAGGGGTTACGAGCAGTACTTC. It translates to CASSYRGYEQYF.

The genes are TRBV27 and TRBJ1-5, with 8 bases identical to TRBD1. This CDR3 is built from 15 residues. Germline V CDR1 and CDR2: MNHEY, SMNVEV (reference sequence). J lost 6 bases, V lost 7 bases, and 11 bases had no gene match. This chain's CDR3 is CASKPGQGGSQPQHF. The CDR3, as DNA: TGTGCCAGCAAGCCCGGACAGGGCGGGAGTCAGCCCCAGCATTTT.

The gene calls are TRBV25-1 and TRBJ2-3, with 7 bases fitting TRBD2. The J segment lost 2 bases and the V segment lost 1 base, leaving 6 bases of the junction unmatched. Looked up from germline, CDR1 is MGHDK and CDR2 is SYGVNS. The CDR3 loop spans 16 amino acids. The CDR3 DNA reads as TGTGCCAGCAGTGAATGGGGTAGCGGGTCCACAGATACGCAGTATTTT. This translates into CASSEWGSGSTDTQYF.

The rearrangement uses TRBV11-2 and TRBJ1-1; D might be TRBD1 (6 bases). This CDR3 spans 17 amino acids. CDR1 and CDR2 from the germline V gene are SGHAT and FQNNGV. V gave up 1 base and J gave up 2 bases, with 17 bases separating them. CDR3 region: CASSLGDIETPNTEAFF. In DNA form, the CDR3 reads TGTGCCAGCAGCTTAGGGGACATCGAAACCCCTAACACTGAAGCTTTCTTT. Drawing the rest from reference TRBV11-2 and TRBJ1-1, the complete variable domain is EAGVAQSPRYKIIEKRQSVAFWCNPISGHATLYWYQQILGQGPKLLIQFQNNGVVDDSQLPKDRFSAERLKGVDSTLKIQPAKLEDSAVYLCASSLGDIETPNTEAFFGQGTRLTVV.

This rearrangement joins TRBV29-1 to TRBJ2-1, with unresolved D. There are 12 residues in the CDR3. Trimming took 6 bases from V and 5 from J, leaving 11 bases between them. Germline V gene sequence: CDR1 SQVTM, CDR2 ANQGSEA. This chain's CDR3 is CSVTPRNNEQFF. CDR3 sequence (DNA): TGCAGCGTGACCCCCAGGAACAATGAGCAGTTCTTC.